The 25 T cell receptor beta chains in this list originate from one sample, sequenced in a study of response to subunit inactivated influenza vaccine. Each CDR3 protein gets one entry after TCRdb re-called the RT-PCR reads with MiXCR. The sample shows more than 500,000 distinct CDR3 sequences, about 11% of them seen only once. This sample also belongs to another study, concerning T cells expressing NK-cell markers. That study reports: UMIs accompanied the 5'RACE template switching by which TCR beta cDNA was made.

The starting material was PBMCs from blood, obtained on the day of vaccination. These receptors were collected from a man in his fifties who received an inactivated influenza vaccine.

The chain combines TRBV10-3 with TRBJ1-1; 7 nucleotides align to TRBD1. The CDR3 is made up of 13 amino acids. V trimming: 7 bases; J trimming: 5 bases; junction bases outside the gene matches: 7. The germline V gene has CDR1 ENHRY and CDR2 SYGVKD. The CDR3 DNA reads TGTGCCATCAAAAGGACAGGTGGAACTGAAGCTTTCTTT. It yields the protein CAIKRTGGTEAFF.

The sample holds a few counts of this clonotype. V and J are TRBV3-1 and TRBJ1-2; a weak D match, TRBD1 (6 bases). Germline V gene sequence: CDR1 LGHDT, CDR2 YNNKEL (reference sequence). V lost 8 bases and J 8 bases, leaving 15 bases between the germline ends. The CDR3 is 12 residues long. The DNA for the CDR3 is TGTGCCAGCGCCCAAGGGGGGTCAGGCTACACCTTC. It yields the protein CASAQGGSGYTF.

This clonotype was detected only a few times. This CDR3 is CSVAEGNTEAFF. The DNA for the CDR3 is TGCAGCGTAGCCGAGGGGAACACTGAAGCTTTCTTT. This chain uses TRBV29-1 with TRBJ1-1, with no clear D. The CDR3 extends over 12 amino acids. Germline V gives CDR1 SQVTM, CDR2 ANQGSEA. Trimming took off 6 bases at V and 1 base at J, with 9 bases between the two ends.

Comments on this clonotype: A much bigger clone sits one base away, suggesting this may be a read error. The chain recombines TRBV29-1 with TRBJ2-2, with a tentative D call TRBD2 (6 bases). Germline assignment: CDR1 SQVTM and CDR2 ANQGSEA. Trimming shortened V by 1 base and J by 6 bases, and 15 bases separated the two germline ends. This CDR3 is 15 amino acids long. CDR3 in DNA: TGCAGCGTTGAAGGGACCGGGAGTGTAGCCGGGGAGCTGTTTTTT. Translation: CSVEGTGSVAGELFF.

The V and J genes are TRBV7-9 and TRBJ2-4, with 7 nucleotides matching TRBD2. The V gene end was trimmed by 2 bases and the J gene end by 2 bases; junction bases not matched to a gene: 3. Per the germline V gene, CDR1 is SEHNR and CDR2 is FQNEAQ (reference sequence). This CDR3 comprises 15 residues. The CDR3 loop reads CASSLPGTTKNIQYF. Written as DNA, the CDR3 is TGTGCCAGCAGCTTACCAGGGACTACCAAAAACATTCAGTACTTC.

There are many counts of this clonotype. V gene TRBV7-9 combines with J gene TRBJ2-3, with D tentatively TRBD2 (6 bases). The germline CDR1 and CDR2 sequences are SEHNR and FQNEAQ (reference sequence). The germline V and J ends were trimmed by 3 bases and 1 base, with 14 bases remaining between them. This CDR3 has 16 amino acids. Here the CDR3 reads CASSLFGGTGTDTQYF. CDR3 DNA: TGTGCCAGCAGCTTGTTTGGCGGGACGGGCACAGATACGCAGTATTTT.

This clonotype was detected many times. The chain employs TRBV5-1 and TRBJ2-1; D gene unclear. The CDR3 has 15 amino acids. Germline-derived CDR1 and CDR2 are SGHRS and YFSETQ. Trimming stripped 3 bases from V and 2 bases from J, with 12 bases between. The CDR3 sequence is CASSSLSVTYNEQFF. The CDR3 DNA follows: TGCGCCAGCAGCTCGTTATCGGTGACCTACAATGAGCAGTTCTTC.

As concerns this clonotype: A read error may produce the germline difference seen at one junction end. This sequence joins TRBV29-1 and TRBJ2-3; TRBD2 matches 7 bases. The length of the CDR3 is 16 residues. CDR1 SQVTM and CDR2 ANQGSEA come from the germline V gene. This CDR3 reads CSVEGAGDSTTDTQYF. The CDR3 DNA reads as TGCAGCGTGGAAGGGGCGGGAGATTCCACCACAGATACGCAGTATTTT.

The V gene is TRBV5-1, the J gene TRBJ1-4; a possible D gene is TRBD1 (5 bases). The CDR3 consists of 15 residues. The V and J ends lost 5 bases and 0 bases respectively, with 11 bases between them. The germline V gene encodes CDR1 SGHRS and CDR2 YFSETQ. CDR3 DNA: TGCGCCAGCAGAACGTCGACAGCAACTAATGAAAAACTGTTTTTT. This codes for CASRTSTATNEKLFF.

This clonotype was seen a few times. V and J are TRBV4-1 and TRBJ2-5, with D possibly matching TRBD2 (6 bases). This CDR3 is built from 15 residues. Germline loops: CDR1 MGHRA, CDR2 YSYEKL. Trimming pared 2 bases from V and 2 bases from J, leaving 12 bases between. For the CDR3, the DNA is TGCGCCAGCAGCCAAAACCCCGGGAGACAAGAGACCCAGTACTTC. It is translated as CASSQNPGRQETQYF.

This clonotype was detected many times. The rearrangement uses TRBV4-1 and TRBJ1-3, with no clear D. CDR3 length: 15 residues. CDR1 and CDR2 from the germline V gene are MGHRA and YSYEKL. V dropped 0 bases and J dropped 0 bases, with 6 bases sitting between them. The CDR3 spells CASSQDNNSGNTIYF. In nucleotides, the CDR3 is TGCGCCAGCAGCCAAGATAACAACTCTGGAAACACCATATATTTT.

Comments on this clonotype: Mismatch with germline at one junction end may stem from a read error. V and J are TRBV7-9 and TRBJ2-7; 8 bases match TRBD2. CDR3 length equals 13 residues. Per germline, CDR1 SEHNR and CDR2 FQNEAQ (reference sequence). The DNA of the CDR3 is TGTGCCAGCAGCCACCGAAATCACGGACTAGCCTTTTTC. Its translation: CASSHRNHGLAFF.

This chain connects TRBV28 to TRBJ1-1, with D tentatively TRBD1 (6 bases). Germline CDR1 reads MDHEN; CDR2 reads SYDVKM. The CDR3 covers 13 residues. Trimming left V 10 bases short and J 1 base short, with 13 bases between. CDR3 sequence (DNA): TGTGCCACCTCACAGGGTAAGAACACTGAAGCTTTCTTT. It is translated as CATSQGKNTEAFF.

The CDR3 DNA reads as TGTGCCAGCAGTGGCCCCGTTACGGGGGGGGAGTATTTT. It translates to CASSGPVTGGEYF. The V and J genes are TRBV6-1 and TRBJ2-3, with 8 nucleotides matching TRBD2. Germline-derived CDR1 and CDR2 are MNHNS and SASEGT. The CDR3 totals 13 residues. V shed 4 bases, J shed 13 bases, and the junction held 10 bases outside the gene matches.

V and J are TRBV6-1 and TRBJ1-4; the D gene is possibly TRBD1 (5 bases). This CDR3 has 13 amino acids. From germline, CDR1 is MNHNS and CDR2 SASEGT. Trimming left V 6 bases short and J 8 bases short, with 13 bases between. The CDR3: CASSTRGDEKLFF. CDR3 coding DNA: TGTGCCAGCAGCACCCGGGGCGACGAAAAACTGTTTTTT.

V usage is TRBV20-1 and J usage is TRBJ2-3; D remains unclear. CDR3 size: 14 residues. Germline V gene sequence: CDR1 DFQATT, CDR2 SNEGSKA (reference sequence). Trimming cost V 1 base and J 0 bases, with 8 bases left between them. Here the CDR3 reads CSARGAFSTDTQYF. CDR3 DNA: TGCAGTGCTAGAGGCGCCTTTAGCACAGATACGCAGTATTTT.

This clonotype was recorded a few times. The rearrangement uses TRBV7-8 and TRBJ2-7, with TRBD1 matching over 8 bases. CDR3 size: 15 residues. Unmatched junction bases numbered 6, after V lost 3 bases and J lost 2 bases. Germline CDR1 is SGHVS and CDR2 is FQNEAQ. CDR3 sequence: CASSFGGTGPYEQYF. The DNA for the CDR3 is TGTGCCAGCAGCTTTGGGGGGACAGGTCCCTACGAGCAGTACTTC.

There are many counts of this clonotype. This sequence joins TRBV4-2 and TRBJ2-5, with D possibly being TRBD2 (6 bases). Germline loops: CDR1 LGHNA, CDR2 YNFKEQ. The length of the CDR3 is 15 residues. Trimming took off 3 bases at V and 2 bases at J, with 13 bases between the two ends. The CDR3 DNA follows: TGTGCCAGCAGCCAGAGTCCCGGGACTCAAGAGACCCAGTACTTC. This gives the protein CASSQSPGTQETQYF.

V gene TRBV11-2 combines with J gene TRBJ1-2; 9 bases are a match to TRBD1. Germline CDR1 and CDR2: SGHAT and FQNNGV. The V gene end was trimmed by 4 bases and the J gene end by 3 bases; junction bases not matched to a gene: 6. This CDR3 comprises 15 residues. This CDR3 reads CASSSHRGRDYGYTF. The CDR3 nucleotides read TGTGCCAGCAGCTCCCACAGGGGGCGAGACTATGGCTACACCTTC.

This clonotype was detected only a few times. V is TRBV20-1 and J is TRBJ2-1, with TRBD1 matching over 11 bases. Trimming cost V 6 bases and J 6 bases; bases outside gene matches: 10. There are 15 residues in the CDR3. Germline values: CDR1 DFQATT, CDR2 SNEGSKA (reference sequence). The CDR3 here is CSATPGDRGSNEQFF. CDR3 bases: TGCAGTGCAACCCCGGGGGACAGGGGGTCCAATGAGCAGTTCTTC.

The chain couples TRBV6-2 or TRBV6-3 to TRBJ2-7, with TRBD1 matching over 8 bases. The CDR3 consists of 13 residues. After removal of 4 bases from V and 3 bases from J, the junction contained 2 bases not matched to a gene. Germline V CDR1 and CDR2: MNHEY, SVGEGT. CDR3 bases: TGTGCCAGCAGTTGGACAGGGATCTACGAGCAGTACTTC. Amino acids: CASSWTGIYEQYF.

This chain uses TRBV5-1 with TRBJ1-1; unclear D gene. V was clipped by 2 bases and J by 1 base, with 12 bases between them. The CDR3 runs 15 residues. CDR1 is SGHRS, CDR2 YFSETQ, per germline. CDR3 region: CASSLLDGSNTEAFF. CDR3 sequence (DNA): TGCGCCAGCAGCTTACTGGACGGTTCGAACACTGAAGCTTTCTTT.

This chain uses TRBV5-1 with TRBJ2-7; TRBD2 aligns across 9 bases. The CDR3 covers 15 residues. Germline V gene lookup returns CDR1 SGHRS and CDR2 YFSETQ. V trimming: 4 bases; J trimming: 4 bases; junction bases outside the gene matches: 9. This CDR3 reads CASSASGGPLYEQYF. CDR3 bases: TGCGCCAGCAGCGCCAGCGGGGGGCCATTATACGAGCAGTACTTC.

V is TRBV11-2 and J is TRBJ2-1; D unclear. The CDR3 has 19 residues. V was clipped by 3 bases and J by 0 bases, with 21 bases between them. CDR1 is SGHAT and CDR2 is FQNNGV in the germline V gene. The CDR3 here is CASSLFFIRRKSSYNEQFF. The CDR3 region has the DNA TGTGCCAGCAGCTTGTTTTTTATTCGCCGGAAGAGCTCCTACAATGAGCAGTTCTTC.

This clonotype appeared a few times. The chain uses TRBV5-1 and TRBJ2-1; either TRBD1 or TRBD2 may fit D (5 bases each). Germline V gives CDR1 SGHRS, CDR2 YFSETQ. Trimming removed 10 bases at V and 4 bases at J, with 21 bases between. The CDR3 contains 15 residues. DNA for the CDR3: TGCGCCGTCAAACCTCAACCCGGGGCGTACAATGAGCAGTTCTTC. It translates to CAVKPQPGAYNEQFF.